This TCR beta chain was obtained from a study of T cell repertoires in cytomegalovirus infection. Study as a whole: A matching HLA type, together with CMV infection, was signaled by public TCR beta signatures.

The table lists this clonotype with a few counts. TCRdb re-called the reads with MiXCR, one entry per CDR3 protein. The table records around 250,000 distinct CDR3 sequences, 15% to 20% of them present only once. The ends lost 6 bases at V and 2 bases at J; junction bases unmatched: 4. The CDR3 totals 12 residues. From germline, CDR1 is DFQATT and CDR2 SNEGSKA (reference sequence). This chain joins TRBV20-1 and TRBJ2-7; 7 positions agree with TRBD1. The material sequenced was CD8+ T cells from PBMCs. The receptor was isolated from a human donor in good health (CMV status not recorded). Some clones in this sample may be carry-over from other donors' samples. The CDR3 nucleotides read TGCAGTGCAGTAGACAGGGCCTACGAGCAGTACTTC. It codes for CSAVDRAYEQYF.